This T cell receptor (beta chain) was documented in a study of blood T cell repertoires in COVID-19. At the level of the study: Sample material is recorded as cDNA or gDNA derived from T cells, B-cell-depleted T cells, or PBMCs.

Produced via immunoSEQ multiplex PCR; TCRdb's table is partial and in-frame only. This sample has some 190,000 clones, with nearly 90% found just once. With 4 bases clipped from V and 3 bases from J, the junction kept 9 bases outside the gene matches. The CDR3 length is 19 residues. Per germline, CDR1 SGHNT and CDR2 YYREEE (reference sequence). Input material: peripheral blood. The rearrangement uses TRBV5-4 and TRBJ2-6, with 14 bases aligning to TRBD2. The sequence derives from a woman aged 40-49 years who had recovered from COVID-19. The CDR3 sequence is CASSGPGLAGVGGANVLTF. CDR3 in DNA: TGTGCCAGCAGCGGACCGGGACTAGCGGGAGTGGGTGGGGCCAACGTCCTGACTTTC.